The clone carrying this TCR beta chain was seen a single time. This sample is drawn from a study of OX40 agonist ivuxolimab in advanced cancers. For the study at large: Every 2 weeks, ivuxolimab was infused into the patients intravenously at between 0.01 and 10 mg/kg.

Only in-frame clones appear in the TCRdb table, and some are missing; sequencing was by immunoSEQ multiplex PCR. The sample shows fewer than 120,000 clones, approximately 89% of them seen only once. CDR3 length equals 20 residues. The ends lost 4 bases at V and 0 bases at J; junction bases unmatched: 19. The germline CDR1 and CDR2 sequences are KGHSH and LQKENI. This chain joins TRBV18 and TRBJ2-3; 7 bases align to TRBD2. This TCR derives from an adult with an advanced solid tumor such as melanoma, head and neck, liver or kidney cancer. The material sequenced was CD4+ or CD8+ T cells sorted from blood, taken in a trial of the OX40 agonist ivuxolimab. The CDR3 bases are TGTGCCAGCTCACACCGGGGGGAGACAAAAACACCTTATAGCACAGATACGCAGTATTTT. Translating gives CASSHRGETKTPYSTDTQYF.